The sequence of this TCR beta chain was determined in a study of Graves' ophthalmopathy and Graves' hyperthyroidism. Germline CDR1 and CDR2: SGHRS and YFSETQ. CDR3 length: 15 amino acids. The V gene end was trimmed by 5 bases and the J gene end by 1 base; junction bases not matched to a gene: 8. Amplification of the TCR beta CDR3 regions used RNA transcripts (as template). The authors performed first-round RT-PCR with HTBI primers and then a second-round multiplex PCR. TCRdb re-called the multiplex PCR reads with MiXCR, one entry per CDR3 protein. Among 400,000 to 450,000 distinct CDR3 sequences listed, more than 20% were seen once. Among the exclusions were patients with other autoimmune diseases, uncontrolled infections, pregnancy or lactation. Reliance was placed on clinical symptoms, serum thyroxine, TRAb, thyroid ultrasound and orbital computed tomography for diagnosis. In its sample, this clonotype was seen many times.

The genes are TRBV5-1 and TRBJ1-1; 7 bases are a match to TRBD1. This sequence was found in a woman aged 18 to 35 with stable Graves' hyperthyroidism. The specimen sequenced was peripheral blood. CDR3 DNA sequence: TGCGCCAGCAGAGCAAGGACAGGAGAGAACACTGAAGCTTTCTTT. Its protein is CASRARTGENTEAFF.